This T cell receptor beta chain comes out of a study of T cell responses to AZD1222 COVID-19 vaccine. The CDR3 length is 11 residues. Germline CDR1 is SNHLY and CDR2 is FYNNEI. V gave up 2 bases and J gave up 6 bases, with 2 bases separating them. Study-level points and caveats: Among the donors, most were white British and more were female, and clonal diversity was possibly underestimated.

Method: immunoSEQ multiplex PCR; TCRdb's copy keeps in-frame clones and lacks some. The table has fewer than 120,000 clones, 80% to 95% seen once. About this clone: Its antigen is as yet unknown.

This TCR was recovered from an adult in good health. The sample was peripheral blood, taken on day 0 of AZD1222 vaccination. This chain links TRBV2 with TRBJ2-1; D is unclear. CDR3 coding DNA: TGTGCCAGCAGTGAATCCAATGAGCAGTTCTTC. Its translation is CASSESNEQFF.